Presented here are 30 T cell receptor beta chains from one specimen sequenced in a study of CD8+ T cells in alopecia areata. Described treatment: oral pan-JAK inhibitor, 5-10 mg twice daily. The investigators collected lesional scalp punch biopsies and peripheral blood from alopecia areata patients. Sequencing templates came from extracted RNA that was reverse transcribed into cDNA. The assay was immunoSEQ multiplex PCR, and TCRdb's table has in-frame clones only and misses some. The table has almost 4,500 clones, approximately 61% seen once; the top ten hold around 10%. Material: skin, obtained at approximately week 36, from a patient treated with tofacitinib. The source of these receptors is a human donor with alopecia areata.

The gene calls are TRBV18 and TRBJ2-5; perhaps TRBD2 as D (6 bases). Trimming pared 0 bases from V and 5 bases from J, leaving 16 bases between. Looked up from germline, CDR1 is KGHSH and CDR2 is LQKENI. The CDR3 loop spans 16 amino acids. The chain's CDR3 is CASSPPMRRAGETQYF. In DNA form, the CDR3 reads TGTGCCAGCTCACCACCGATGCGGAGGGCGGGTGAGACCCAGTACTTC.

CDR3 amino acids: CAVGTHYGYTF. The CDR3 nucleotides read TGTGCCGTCGGGACTCACTATGGCTACACCTTC. This chain connects TRBV30 to TRBJ1-2, with D perhaps matching TRBD1 (5 bases). V gave up 8 bases and J gave up 3 bases, with 10 bases separating them. The CDR3 is 11 amino acids. Germline V gene data show CDR1 as GTSNPN and CDR2 as SVGIG (reference sequence).

This chain uses TRBV23-1 with TRBJ1-5; no clear D. TRBV23-1 counts as an open reading frame of uncertain function. There are 15 residues in the CDR3. V was clipped by 0 bases and J by 6 bases, with 12 bases between them. The CDR3 DNA is TGCGCCAGCAGTCAATCGAGGCATTTTCCTCAGCCCCAGCATTTT. It codes for CASSQSRHFPQPQHF.

The genes are TRBV10-3 and TRBJ1-1; D remains ambiguous. Per the germline V gene, CDR1 is ENHRY and CDR2 is SYGVKD. CDR3 size: 15 residues. Trimming removed 0 bases at V and 1 base at J, with 9 bases between. The CDR3 loop is CAISESNKGNTEAFF. The CDR3 DNA is TGTGCCATCAGTGAGTCTAATAAGGGGAACACTGAAGCTTTCTTT.

The sample holds a few counts of this clone. J is TRBJ2-3 and V is TRBV5-8, with TRBD2 matching 11 bases. This CDR3 comprises 17 residues. The trim removed 4 bases at V and 1 base at J, leaving 8 bases unmatched. The germline gives CDR1 SGHTS, CDR2 YDEGEE. The CDR3 reads CASSPTTSGIRTDTQYF. In DNA form, the CDR3 reads TGTGCCAGCAGCCCAACGACTAGCGGGATACGCACAGATACGCAGTATTTT.

The J gene is TRBJ1-4, the V gene TRBV7-8; tentative D call: TRBD1 (5 bases). Trimming pared 5 bases from V and 6 bases from J, leaving 13 bases between. The CDR3 spans 14 residues. Germline V gene sequence: CDR1 SGHVS, CDR2 FQNEAQ. CDR3 nucleotide sequence: TGTGCCAGCAGCCTGGACTGGGGGGATGAAAAACTGTTTTTT. It yields the protein CASSLDWGDEKLFF.

The chain has TRBV5-4 and TRBJ2-1; D gene uncertain. The CDR3 is made up of 14 amino acids. Trimming cost V 1 base and J 3 bases, with 8 bases left between them. CDR1 SGHNT and CDR2 YYREEE come from the germline V gene (reference sequence). DNA of the CDR3: TGTGCCAGCAGCTTGCGGTCCGACTACAATGAGCAGTTCTTC. Translating it yields CASSLRSDYNEQFF.

V is TRBV6-6 and J is TRBJ2-2, with TRBD2 matching over 14 bases. The CDR3 contains 15 residues. CDR1 and CDR2 (germline): MNHNY, SVGAGI (reference sequence). The junction had 1 base not matched to a gene; V was cut back by 4 bases and J by 6 bases. The CDR3 DNA sequence: TGTGCCAGCAGTTCGGGACTAGCGGGAGCCGGGGAGCTGTTTTTT. Translating it yields CASSSGLAGAGELFF.

This rearrangement joins TRBV27 to TRBJ2-5; 7 bases agree with TRBD2. The J call is uncertain, as TRBJ2-7 better fits the DNA end. This CDR3 comprises 14 residues. Germline CDR1 and CDR2: MNHEY and SMNVEV (reference sequence). CDR3 in DNA: TGTGCCAGCAGTTTCGCCGGGGGGTGGTACGAGCAGTACTTC. Its translation: CASSFAGGWYEQYF.

The genes are TRBV6-6 and TRBJ1-5; D gene unclear. The V and J ends lost 5 bases and 5 bases respectively, with 7 bases between them. The CDR3 consists of 12 residues. The germline V gene has CDR1 MNHNY and CDR2 SVGAGI (reference sequence). The CDR3 bases are TGTGCCAGCAGTCGCCGAGATCAGCCCCAGCATTTT. Translating it yields CASSRRDQPQHF.

The CDR3 region is CASSKGLAGGGGLGTQYF. CDR3 sequence (DNA): TGTGCCAGCAGCAAAGGACTAGCGGGAGGTGGGGGCCTGGGGACCCAGTACTTC. The V and J genes are TRBV13 and TRBJ2-5; the match to TRBD2 covers 14 bases. The CDR3 length is 18 residues. Germline loops: CDR1 PRHDT, CDR2 FYEKMQ (reference sequence). After removal of 5 bases from V and 7 bases from J, the junction contained 15 bases not matched to a gene.

The chain couples TRBV28 to TRBJ1-5, with D possibly being TRBD1 (6 bases). This CDR3 contains 16 residues. Germline V lookup: CDR1 MDHEN, CDR2 SYDVKM. V was clipped by 6 bases and J by 2 bases, with 17 bases between them. CDR3 bases: TGTGCCAGCAGCTATCCTCAGGGGCAGGGCAATCAGCCCCAGCATTTT. It yields the protein CASSYPQGQGNQPQHF.

The chain has TRBV28 and TRBJ1-4, with D uncertain. Germline V gene data show CDR1 as MDHEN and CDR2 as SYDVKM. This CDR3 has 15 amino acids. V dropped 3 bases and J dropped 3 bases, with 11 bases sitting between them. The CDR3 loop reads CASSFIRAANEKLFF. The CDR3 bases are TGTGCCAGCAGTTTCATAAGGGCGGCTAATGAAAAACTGTTTTTT. The full variable domain, in which reference TRBV28 and TRBJ1-4 provide the parts outside the CDR3, is DVKVTQSSRYLVKRTGEKVFLECVQDMDHENMFWYRQDPGLGLRLIYFSYDVKMKEKGDIPEGYSVSREKKERFSLILESASTNQTSMYLCASSFIRAANEKLFFGSGTQLSVL.

This chain uses TRBV10-3 with TRBJ2-7, with TRBD1 matching 8 bases. The germline CDR1 and CDR2 sequences are ENHRY and SYGVKD. After removal of 10 bases from V and 5 bases from J, the junction contained 4 bases not matched to a gene. The CDR3 sequence is 11 residues long. In DNA, the CDR3 is TGTGCCACGACAGGGGTTCACGAGCAGTACTTC. The encoded protein is CATTGVHEQYF.

This chain connects TRBV9 to TRBJ2-6, with a possible D match to TRBD2 (5 bases). V lost 4 bases to trimming and J lost 0 bases, with 17 bases between them. CDR1 and CDR2 (germline): SGDLS, YYNGEE. This CDR3 is 18 amino acids long. The CDR3 nucleotides read TGTGCCAGCAGCCCGCATGTCGGGATAACCTCTGGGGCCAACGTCCTGACTTTC. Translated, it gives CASSPHVGITSGANVLTF. Looking up the rest from reference TRBV9 and TRBJ2-6 gives the full variable domain: DSGVTQTPKHLITATGQRVTLRCSPRSGDLSVYWYQQSLDQGLQFLIQYYNGEERAKGNILERFSAQQFPDLHSELNLSSLELGDSALYFCASSPHVGITSGANVLTFGAGSRLTVL.

The V call is TRBV6-1, the J call TRBJ2-7, with 14 positions matching TRBD2. The germline V gene encodes CDR1 MNHNS and CDR2 SASEGT. The CDR3 has 15 residues. V was pared by 6 bases and J by 5 bases, with 6 bases of the junction left unmatched. The CDR3 nucleotides are TGTGCCAGCAGGGGAGGGACTAGCGGGAGAAACGAGCAGTACTTC. It specifies CASRGGTSGRNEQYF.

This clone rates as large (0.1 to 1%). The chain uses TRBV5-4 and TRBJ2-2, with TRBD2 matching 9 bases. In germline, CDR1 is SGHNT, CDR2 YYREEE (reference sequence). V lost 4 bases, J lost 6 bases, and 10 bases stayed unmatched. CDR3 length: 16 residues. The CDR3 sequence is CASSAFGTSLSGELFF. CDR3 coding DNA: TGTGCCAGCAGCGCGTTTGGGACTAGCCTCTCCGGGGAGCTGTTTTTT.

By share, this clone ranks as large. The genes are TRBV7-9 and TRBJ1-4, with 10 bases that match TRBD1. From germline, CDR1 is SEHNR and CDR2 FQNEAQ (reference sequence). Trimming took 5 bases from V and 1 from J; bases not matched to a gene: 4. This CDR3 contains 16 residues. Here the CDR3 reads CASSARDRGTNEKLFF. In nucleotides, the CDR3 is TGTGCCAGCAGCGCCCGGGACAGGGGAACTAATGAAAAACTGTTTTTT.

The chain couples TRBV4-1 to TRBJ2-6, with 7 bases matching TRBD1. Germline V gives CDR1 MGHRA, CDR2 YSYEKL. Unmatched junction bases numbered 7, after V lost 1 base and J lost 1 base. The CDR3 consists of 18 residues. The CDR3 bases are TGCGCCAGCAGCCAAGCCGGGACAGCACGGTCTGGGGCCAACGTCCTGACTTTC. Translation gives CASSQAGTARSGANVLTF.

V usage is TRBV6-6 and J usage is TRBJ2-5; 10 bases are shared with TRBD1. CDR1 MNHNY and CDR2 SVGAGI come from the germline V gene (reference sequence). The CDR3 loop spans 15 amino acids. V was clipped by 10 bases and J by 5 bases; unmatched bases: 13. CDR3 in amino acids: CATNTGTGVKETQYF. CDR3 coding DNA: TGTGCCACGAACACCGGGACAGGGGTTAAGGAGACCCAGTACTTC.

This clone appeared a few times. The chain couples TRBV7-2 to TRBJ1-2, with D unclear. This CDR3 has 12 amino acids. The ends were cut back, 5 bases at V and 3 bases at J, with 7 bases in the middle. Germline CDR1 is SGHTA and CDR2 is FQGNSA. The CDR3 loop reads CASSQNYYGYTF. The CDR3 coding sequence is TGTGCCAGCAGCCAGAACTACTATGGCTACACCTTC.

The chain carries TRBV15 and TRBJ2-1; maybe TRBD1 (5 bases). V lost 0 bases, J lost 7 bases, and 22 bases lay in between. This CDR3 region has 18 residues. CDR1 and CDR2 (germline): LNHNV, YYDKDF (reference sequence). CDR3 residues: CATSRDAPQGLLHNEQFF. The CDR3, as DNA: TGTGCCACCAGCAGAGATGCACCGCAGGGCCTGCTCCATAATGAGCAGTTCTTC.

This clone has only a few counts. The chain combines TRBV7-9 with TRBJ2-1; 9 positions match TRBD2. CDR1 and CDR2 (germline): SEHNR, FQNEAQ (reference sequence). The CDR3 sequence is 14 residues long. V was pared by 3 bases and J by 7 bases, with 4 bases of the junction left unmatched. The CDR3 region has the DNA TGTGCCAGCAGCTTGCTAGCGGGATCGAATGAGCAGTTCTTC. Amino acid sequence: CASSLLAGSNEQFF.

In this sample, this clone turned up a few times. J is TRBJ1-1 and V is TRBV6-6, with D hard to call. The germline V and J ends were trimmed by 7 bases and 0 bases, with 12 bases remaining between them. CDR1 is MNHNY, CDR2 SVGAGI, per germline (reference sequence). The CDR3 runs to 14 residues. The CDR3 DNA reads as TGTGCCAGCACCCCCCTAGAGTTGAACACTGAAGCTTTCTTT. Encoded protein: CASTPLELNTEAFF.

This clone was detected once. The chain has TRBV2 and TRBJ1-1; D remains unclear. This CDR3 has 15 residues. The germline gives CDR1 SNHLY, CDR2 FYNNEI. Trimming stripped 9 bases from V and 6 bases from J, with 23 bases between. CDR3 in amino acids: CARTAHLSSRPEAFF. CDR3 sequence (DNA): TGTGCCAGAACCGCACACCTTAGTTCCCGCCCTGAAGCTTTCTTT.

This rearrangement joins TRBV2 to TRBJ2-7, with TRBD1 matching 8 bases. The germline CDR1 and CDR2 sequences are SNHLY and FYNNEI. Germline trimming cut 2 bases from V and 3 bases from J; bases unmatched to any gene: 6. The CDR3 sequence is 15 residues long. The CDR3 here is CASSEKSGQDYEQYF. As DNA, the CDR3 is TGTGCCAGCAGTGAAAAGTCGGGACAGGACTACGAGCAGTACTTC.

This chain uses TRBV29-1 with TRBJ2-5; the match to TRBD2 covers 8 bases. V lost 4 bases and J lost 4; bases outside the gene matches: 8. This CDR3 comprises 14 residues. Per the germline V gene, CDR1 is SQVTM and CDR2 is ANQGSEA. In DNA, the CDR3 is TGCAGCGTTGTCAGGGCTAGCGGGCCAGAGACCCAGTACTTC. It specifies CSVVRASGPETQYF. Full variable domain (remainder filled in from reference TRBV29-1 and TRBJ2-5): SAVISQKPSRDICQRGTSLTIQCQVDSQVTMMFWYRQQPGQSLTLIATANQGSEATYESGFVIDKFPISRPNLTFSTLTVSNMSPEDSSIYLCSVVRASGPETQYFGPGTRLLVL.

This sequence joins TRBV9 and TRBJ2-3; possible D gene TRBD2, 6 bases. Germline V gene lookup returns CDR1 SGDLS and CDR2 YYNGEE. Trimming removed 4 bases from V and 5 bases from J, with 23 bases in between. CDR3 length equals 17 residues. CDR3 sequence: CASSSWGLHVEGDTQYF. As DNA, the CDR3 is TGTGCCAGCAGCTCATGGGGACTCCACGTCGAGGGAGATACGCAGTATTTT. The full variable domain, rest sourced from reference TRBV9 and TRBJ2-3, is DSGVTQTPKHLITATGQRVTLRCSPRSGDLSVYWYQQSLDQGLQFLIQYYNGEERAKGNILERFSAQQFPDLHSELNLSSLELGDSALYFCASSSWGLHVEGDTQYFGPGTRLTVL.

This clone is large (0.1 to 1%). The chain combines TRBV6-1 with TRBJ1-1; D is unresolved. Trimming took off 1 base at V and 1 base at J, with 10 bases between the two ends. Germline CDR1 is MNHNS and CDR2 is SASEGT. The CDR3 is 15 amino acids. In DNA form, the CDR3 reads TGTGCCAGCAGTGAAGGTTTTGTGGGGAACACTGAAGCTTTCTTT. It specifies CASSEGFVGNTEAFF.

CDR3 bases: TGTGCCAGCAGCGAAACTAGCGGGGCGACCGGGGAGCTGTTTTTT. Translated: CASSETSGATGELFF. This rearrangement joins TRBV9 to TRBJ2-2; 10 bases line up with TRBD2. The germline V gene encodes CDR1 SGDLS and CDR2 YYNGEE. The CDR3 length is 15 residues. The trim removed 3 bases at V and 5 bases at J, leaving 4 bases unmatched.